The sample holds a few counts of the clone carrying this TCR beta chain. Its antigen is not known. This specimen comes from a study of long-term antiretroviral therapy in people with HIV. The CDR3 loop spans 14 amino acids. Germline V gene sequence: CDR1 SGHTA, CDR2 FQGTGA. V lost 2 bases and J lost 8, with 15 bases in between. At survey level, the immunoSEQ assay was run in its v3.0 version. Produced via immunoSEQ multiplex PCR; TCRdb's table is partial and in-frame only. The table shows 20,000 to 25,000 clones, with around 84% occurring only once. General study findings and limits: Controls exceeded HIV repertoires in CDR3 length range. Increased diversity was seen after ART, yet it remained lower than in transplant donor controls.

The receptor was isolated from a woman in her forties or fifties with HIV. This chain joins TRBV7-3 and TRBJ1-2, with a tentative D call TRBD1 (6 bases). The sample here was unsorted PBMCs, taken 1.9 years after starting antiretroviral therapy. The CDR3 region has the DNA TGTGCCAGCAGCTTAGGCAGGGGAGAAGGGGGCTACACCTTC. It is translated as CASSLGRGEGGYTF. The whole variable domain, remainder taken from reference TRBV7-3 and TRBJ1-2, is GAGVSQTPSNKVTEKGKYVELRCDPISGHTALYWYRQSLGQGPEFLIYFQGTGAADDSGLPNDRFFAVRPEGSVSTLKIQRTERGDSAVYLCASSLGRGEGGYTFGSGTRLTVV.